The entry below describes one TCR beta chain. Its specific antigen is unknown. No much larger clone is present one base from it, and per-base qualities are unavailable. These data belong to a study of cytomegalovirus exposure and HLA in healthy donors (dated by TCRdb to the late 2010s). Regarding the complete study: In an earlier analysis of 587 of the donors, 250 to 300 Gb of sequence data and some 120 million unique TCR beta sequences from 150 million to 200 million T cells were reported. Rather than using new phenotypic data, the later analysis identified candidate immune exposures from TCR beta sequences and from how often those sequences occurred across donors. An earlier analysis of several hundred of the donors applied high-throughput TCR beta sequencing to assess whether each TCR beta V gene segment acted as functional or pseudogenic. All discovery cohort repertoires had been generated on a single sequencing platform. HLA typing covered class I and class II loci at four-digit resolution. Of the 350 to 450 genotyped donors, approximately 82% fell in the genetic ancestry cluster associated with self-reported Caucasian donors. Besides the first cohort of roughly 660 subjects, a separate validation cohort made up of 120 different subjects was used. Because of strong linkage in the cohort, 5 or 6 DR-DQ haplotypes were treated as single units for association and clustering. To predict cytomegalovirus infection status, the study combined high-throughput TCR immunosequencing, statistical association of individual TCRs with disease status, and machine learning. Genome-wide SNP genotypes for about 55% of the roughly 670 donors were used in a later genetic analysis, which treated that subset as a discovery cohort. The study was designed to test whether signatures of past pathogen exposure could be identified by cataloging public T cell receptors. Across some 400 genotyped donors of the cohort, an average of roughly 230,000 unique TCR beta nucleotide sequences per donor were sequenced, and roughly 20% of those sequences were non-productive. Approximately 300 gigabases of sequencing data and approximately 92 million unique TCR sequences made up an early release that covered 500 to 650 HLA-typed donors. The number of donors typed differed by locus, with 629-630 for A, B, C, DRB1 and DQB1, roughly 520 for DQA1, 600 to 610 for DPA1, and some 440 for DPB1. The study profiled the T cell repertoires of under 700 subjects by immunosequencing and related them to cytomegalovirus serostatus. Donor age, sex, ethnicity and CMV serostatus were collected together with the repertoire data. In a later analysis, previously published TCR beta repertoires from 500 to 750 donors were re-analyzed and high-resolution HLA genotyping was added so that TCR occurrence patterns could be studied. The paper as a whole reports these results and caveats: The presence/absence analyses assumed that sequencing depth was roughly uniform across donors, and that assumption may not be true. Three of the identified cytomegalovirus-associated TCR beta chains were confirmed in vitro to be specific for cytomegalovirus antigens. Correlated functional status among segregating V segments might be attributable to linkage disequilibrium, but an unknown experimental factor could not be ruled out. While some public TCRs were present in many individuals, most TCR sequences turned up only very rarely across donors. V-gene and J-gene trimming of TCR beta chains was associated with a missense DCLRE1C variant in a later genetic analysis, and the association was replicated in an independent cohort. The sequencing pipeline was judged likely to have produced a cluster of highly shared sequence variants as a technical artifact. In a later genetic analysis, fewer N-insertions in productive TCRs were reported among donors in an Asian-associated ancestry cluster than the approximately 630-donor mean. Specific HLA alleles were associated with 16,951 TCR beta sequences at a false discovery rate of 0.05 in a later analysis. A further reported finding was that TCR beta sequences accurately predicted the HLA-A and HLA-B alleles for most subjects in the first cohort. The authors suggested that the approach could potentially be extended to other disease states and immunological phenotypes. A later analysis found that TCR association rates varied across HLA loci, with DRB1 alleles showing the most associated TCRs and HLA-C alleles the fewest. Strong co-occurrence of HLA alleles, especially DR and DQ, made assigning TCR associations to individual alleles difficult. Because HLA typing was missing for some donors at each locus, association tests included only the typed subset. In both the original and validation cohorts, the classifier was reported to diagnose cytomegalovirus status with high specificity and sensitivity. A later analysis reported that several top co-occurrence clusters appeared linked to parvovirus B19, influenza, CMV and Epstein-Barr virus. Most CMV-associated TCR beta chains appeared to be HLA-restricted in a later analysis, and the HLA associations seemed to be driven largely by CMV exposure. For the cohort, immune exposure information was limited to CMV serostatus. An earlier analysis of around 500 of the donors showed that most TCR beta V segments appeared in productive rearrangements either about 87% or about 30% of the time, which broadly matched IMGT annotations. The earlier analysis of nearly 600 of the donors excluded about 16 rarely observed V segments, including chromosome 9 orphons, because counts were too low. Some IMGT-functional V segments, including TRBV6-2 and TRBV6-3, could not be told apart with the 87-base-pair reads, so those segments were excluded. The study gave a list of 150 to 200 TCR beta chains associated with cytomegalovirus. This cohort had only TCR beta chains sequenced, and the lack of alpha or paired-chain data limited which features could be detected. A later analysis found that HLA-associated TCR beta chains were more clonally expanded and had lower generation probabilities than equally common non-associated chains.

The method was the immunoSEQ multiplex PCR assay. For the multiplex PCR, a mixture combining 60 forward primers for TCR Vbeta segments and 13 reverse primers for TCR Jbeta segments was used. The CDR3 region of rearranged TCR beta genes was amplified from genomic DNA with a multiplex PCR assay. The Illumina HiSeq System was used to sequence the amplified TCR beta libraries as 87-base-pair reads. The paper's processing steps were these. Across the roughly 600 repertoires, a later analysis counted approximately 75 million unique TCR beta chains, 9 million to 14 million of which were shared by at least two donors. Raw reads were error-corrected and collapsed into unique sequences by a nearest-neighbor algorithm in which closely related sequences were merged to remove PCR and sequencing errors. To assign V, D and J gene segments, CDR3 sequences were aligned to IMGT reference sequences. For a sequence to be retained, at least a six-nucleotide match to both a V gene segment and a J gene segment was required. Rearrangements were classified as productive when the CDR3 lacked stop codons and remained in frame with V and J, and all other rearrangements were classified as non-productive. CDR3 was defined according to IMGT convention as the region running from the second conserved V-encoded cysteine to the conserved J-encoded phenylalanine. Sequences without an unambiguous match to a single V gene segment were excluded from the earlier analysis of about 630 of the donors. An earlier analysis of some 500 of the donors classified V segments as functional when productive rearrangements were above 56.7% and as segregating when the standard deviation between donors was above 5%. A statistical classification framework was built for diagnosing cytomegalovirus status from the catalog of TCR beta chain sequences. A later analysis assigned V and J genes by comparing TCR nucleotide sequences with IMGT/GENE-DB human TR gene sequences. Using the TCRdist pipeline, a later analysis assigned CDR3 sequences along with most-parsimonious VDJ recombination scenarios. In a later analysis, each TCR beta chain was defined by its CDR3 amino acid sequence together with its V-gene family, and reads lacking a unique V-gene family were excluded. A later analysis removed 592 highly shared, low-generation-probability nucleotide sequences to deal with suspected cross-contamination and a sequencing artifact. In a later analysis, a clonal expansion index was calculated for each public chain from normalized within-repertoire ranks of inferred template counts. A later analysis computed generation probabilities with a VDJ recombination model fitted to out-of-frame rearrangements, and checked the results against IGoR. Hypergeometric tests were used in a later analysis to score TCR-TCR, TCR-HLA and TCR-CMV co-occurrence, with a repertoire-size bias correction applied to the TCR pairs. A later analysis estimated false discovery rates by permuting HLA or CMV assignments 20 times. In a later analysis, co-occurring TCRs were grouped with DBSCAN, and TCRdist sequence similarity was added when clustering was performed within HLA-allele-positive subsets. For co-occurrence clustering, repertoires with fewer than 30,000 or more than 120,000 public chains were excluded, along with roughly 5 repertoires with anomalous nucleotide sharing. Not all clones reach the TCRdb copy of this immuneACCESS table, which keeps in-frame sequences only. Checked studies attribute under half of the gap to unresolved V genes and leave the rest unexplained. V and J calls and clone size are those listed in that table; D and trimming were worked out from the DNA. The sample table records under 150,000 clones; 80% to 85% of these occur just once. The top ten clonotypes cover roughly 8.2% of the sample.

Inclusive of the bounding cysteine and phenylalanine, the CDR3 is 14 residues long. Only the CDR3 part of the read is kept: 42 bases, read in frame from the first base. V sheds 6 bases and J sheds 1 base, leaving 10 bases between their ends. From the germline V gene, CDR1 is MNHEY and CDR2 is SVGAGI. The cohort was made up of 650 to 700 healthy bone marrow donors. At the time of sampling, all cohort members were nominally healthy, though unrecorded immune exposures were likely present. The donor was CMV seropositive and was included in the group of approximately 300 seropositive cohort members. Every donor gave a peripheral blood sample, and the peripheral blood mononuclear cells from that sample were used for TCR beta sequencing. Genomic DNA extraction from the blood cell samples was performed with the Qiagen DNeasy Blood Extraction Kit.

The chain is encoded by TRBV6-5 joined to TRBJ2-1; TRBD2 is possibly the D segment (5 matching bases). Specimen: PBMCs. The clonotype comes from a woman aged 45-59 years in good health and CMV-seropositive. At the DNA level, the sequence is TGTGCCAGCAGCGGCGGGTGGTCCTACAATGAGCAGTTCTTC. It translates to CASSGGWSYNEQFF.